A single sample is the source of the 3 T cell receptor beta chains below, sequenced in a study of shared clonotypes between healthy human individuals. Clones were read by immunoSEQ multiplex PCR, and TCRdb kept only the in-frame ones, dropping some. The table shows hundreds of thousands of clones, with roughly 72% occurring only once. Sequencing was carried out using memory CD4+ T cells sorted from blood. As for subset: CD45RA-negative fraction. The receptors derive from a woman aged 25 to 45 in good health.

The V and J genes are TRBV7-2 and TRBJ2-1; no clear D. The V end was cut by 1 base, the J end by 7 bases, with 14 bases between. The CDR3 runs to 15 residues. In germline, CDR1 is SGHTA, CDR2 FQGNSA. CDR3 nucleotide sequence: TGTGCCAGCAGCTTAGGCAGTAATCCCGTTAATGAGCAGTTCTTC. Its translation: CASSLGSNPVNEQFF.

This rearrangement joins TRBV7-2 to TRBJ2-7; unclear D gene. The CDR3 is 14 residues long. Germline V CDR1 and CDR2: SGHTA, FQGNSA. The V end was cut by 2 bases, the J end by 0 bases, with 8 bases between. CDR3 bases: TGTGCCAGCAGCTTATTTCAGAGCTCCTACGAGCAGTACTTC. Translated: CASSLFQSSYEQYF.

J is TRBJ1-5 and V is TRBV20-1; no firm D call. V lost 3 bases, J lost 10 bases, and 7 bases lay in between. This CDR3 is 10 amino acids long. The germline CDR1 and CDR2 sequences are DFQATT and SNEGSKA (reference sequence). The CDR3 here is CSASGDPQHF. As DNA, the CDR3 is TGCAGTGCTAGTGGGGATCCCCAGCATTTT.